This T cell receptor beta chain stems from a study of OX40 agonist ivuxolimab in advanced cancers. Study summary: Of mixed ages from about 23 to 79 and averaging roughly 66 years, the group was more than 65% male.

As concerns this clone: No antigen is known for it.

No patient had autoimmune disease or received systemic immunosuppression. CDR3 length: 13 residues. Germline assignment: CDR1 LNHDA and CDR2 SQIVND (reference sequence). Trimming removed 1 base from V and 7 bases from J, with 10 bases in between. The study's findings and limits: There were, on average, more expanded clones in CD8+ T cells than in CD4+. The 0.1-3.0 mg/kg partial responders had among the lowest clonal expansion.

Assay used: immunoSEQ multiplex PCR; TCRdb lists only in-frame clones, some missing. In the table there are around 110,000 clones, more than 85% of which are singletons. The origin of this receptor is an adult with an advanced solid tumor such as melanoma, head and neck, liver or kidney cancer. The J gene is TRBJ1-2, the V gene TRBV19; D not resolved. The material was CD4+ or CD8+ T cells sorted from blood, obtained in a trial of the OX40 agonist ivuxolimab. Here the CDR3 reads CASSIVPGSGYTF. CDR3 nucleotide sequence: TGTGCCAGTAGTATAGTACCGGGTAGTGGCTACACCTTC.